Listed below are T cell receptor beta chains from one sample, sequenced in a study of blood T cell repertoires in COVID-19. Sequencing was performed with immunoSEQ multiplex PCR; in TCRdb, only in-frame clones are kept and a portion is missing. The repertoire holds under 350,000 clones, with around nine tenths as singletons. Sequencing was done on a sample of peripheral blood. These receptors were collected from a man between 35 and 55 years old with acute or convalescent COVID-19. The CDR3 runs from the conserved cysteine through the conserved F or W. D genes are given only for firm matches. Part of the rows lack a size; the others show once, few, many or a class for expanded clones.

D gene: .
V gene: TRBV5-1
J gene: TRBJ2-7
clone size: .
CDR3 protein: CASSLARGQHEQYF
CDR3 DNA: TGCGCCAGCAGCTTGGCCAGAGGACAACACGAGCAGTACTTC

D gene: .
V gene: TRBV19
J gene: TRBJ1-5
clone size: few
CDR3 protein: CASSIDDRASGQPQHF
CDR3 DNA: TGTGCCAGTAGTATAGATGATCGGGCCTCGGGGCAGCCCCAGCATTTT

D gene: TRBD1
V gene: TRBV27
J gene: TRBJ1-5
clone size: .
CDR3 protein: CASSFMISTGGLAYQPQHF
CDR3 DNA: TGTGCCAGCAGTTTTATGATCTCGACAGGGGGGCTTGCCTATCAGCCCCAGCATTTT

D gene: TRBD1
V gene: TRBV19
J gene: TRBJ1-1
clone size: .
CDR3 protein: CASSRQGRVKDTEAFF
CDR3 DNA: TGTGCCAGTAGTCGACAGGGGCGAGTTAAGGACACTGAAGCTTTCTTT

D gene: TRBD2
V gene: TRBV24-1
J gene: TRBJ2-2
clone size: .
CDR3 protein: CATSDLVGGYNTGELFF
CDR3 DNA: TGTGCCACCAGTGATTTGGTGGGGGGGTATAACACCGGGGAGCTGTTTTTT

D gene: .
V gene: TRBV6-2/TRBV6-3
J gene: TRBJ2-2
clone size: .
CDR3 protein: CASSLALNTGELFF
CDR3 DNA: TGTGCCAGCAGTTTAGCACTGAACACCGGGGAGCTGTTTTTT

D gene: TRBD1
V gene: TRBV29-1
J gene: TRBJ1-1
clone size: .
CDR3 protein: CSAQGAGTEAFF
CDR3 DNA: TGCAGCGCCCAGGGGGCAGGGACTGAAGCTTTCTTT

D gene: TRBD1
V gene: TRBV6-5
J gene: TRBJ1-5
clone size: .
CDR3 protein: CASRPGQGTMQPQHF
CDR3 DNA: TGTGCCAGCAGGCCAGGACAGGGGACGATGCAGCCCCAGCATTTT

D gene: .
V gene: TRBV6-5
J gene: TRBJ1-1
clone size: .
CDR3 protein: CASSWGGQTEAFF
CDR3 DNA: TGTGCCAGCAGTTGGGGAGGGCAGACTGAAGCTTTCTTT

D gene: .
V gene: TRBV5-1
J gene: TRBJ2-2
clone size: .
CDR3 protein: CASRARINTGELFF
CDR3 DNA: TGCGCCAGCAGGGCCAGAATTAACACCGGGGAGCTGTTTTTT

D gene: TRBD1
V gene: TRBV10-3
J gene: TRBJ1-4
clone size: .
CDR3 protein: CAISKGQGVNEKLFF
CDR3 DNA: TGTGCCATCAGCAAGGGACAGGGAGTTAATGAAAAACTGTTTTTT

D gene: .
V gene: TRBV7-2
J gene: TRBJ1-2
clone size: .
CDR3 protein: CASTPQGTGLYGYTF
CDR3 DNA: TGTGCCAGCACCCCACAAGGAACAGGCTTATATGGCTACACCTTC

D gene: .
V gene: TRBV6-5
J gene: TRBJ1-5
clone size: once
CDR3 protein: CATVYGGSNQPQHF
CDR3 DNA: TGTGCCACCGTATACGGGGGTAGCAATCAGCCCCAGCATTTT

D gene: .
V gene: TRBV12-3/TRBV12-4
J gene: TRBJ1-1
clone size: .
CDR3 protein: CASSFGMNTEAFF
CDR3 DNA: TGTGCCAGCAGTTTCGGTATGAACACTGAAGCTTTCTTT

D gene: .
V gene: TRBV11-3
J gene: TRBJ2-7
clone size: .
CDR3 protein: CASSPGYRNDEQYF
CDR3 DNA: TGTGCCAGCAGCCCGGGGTACAGAAACGATGAGCAGTACTTC

D gene: .
V gene: TRBV10-3
J gene: TRBJ1-1
clone size: few
CDR3 protein: CAISERTPNTEAFF
CDR3 DNA: TGTGCCATCAGTGAGAGGACACCGAACACTGAAGCTTTCTTT

D gene: .
V gene: TRBV5-5
J gene: TRBJ1-4
clone size: .
CDR3 protein: CASSFNLLGEGNEKLFF
CDR3 DNA: TGTGCCAGCAGCTTTAATTTGCTGGGGGAGGGGAATGAAAAACTGTTTTTT

D gene: .
V gene: TRBV11-2
J gene: TRBJ1-3
clone size: .
CDR3 protein: CASSPPRGGGNTIYF
CDR3 DNA: TGTGCCAGCAGCCCCCCCCGGGGGGGAGGAAACACCATATATTTT

D gene: .
V gene: TRBV28
J gene: TRBJ2-1
clone size: .
CDR3 protein: CASSLGVWGGAAYNEQFF
CDR3 DNA: TGTGCCAGCAGTTTAGGAGTATGGGGGGGGGCCGCCTACAATGAGCAGTTCTTC

D gene: .
V gene: TRBV9
J gene: TRBJ2-2
clone size: .
CDR3 protein: CASSTRPLNTGELFF
CDR3 DNA: TGTGCCAGCAGCACTAGACCCCTGAACACCGGGGAGCTGTTTTTT

D gene: TRBD1
V gene: TRBV19
J gene: TRBJ2-7
clone size: few
CDR3 protein: CASSPGTGGSYEQYF
CDR3 DNA: TGTGCCAGTAGTCCCGGGACAGGCGGCTCCTACGAGCAGTACTTC

D gene: TRBD2
V gene: TRBV5-1
J gene: TRBJ2-2
clone size: few
CDR3 protein: CASSLQAGAPNTGELFF
CDR3 DNA: TGCGCCAGCAGCTTGCAAGCGGGGGCCCCGAACACCGGGGAGCTGTTTTTT